This T cell receptor (beta chain) was captured in a study of molecular identifiers for immune sequencing clone quantification. The authors gated naive CD8 T cells as CD8+CD4-CCR7+CD45RA+ for sorting. Methods described previously were used for bulk TCR libraries, and listed TCR primers were applied. TCRdb fed the PCR reads into MiXCR, producing one record per CDR3 protein. Here the sample spans 8,000 to 11,000 distinct CDR3 sequences, 15% to 20% being singletons. Germline CDR1 reads SGHVS; CDR2 reads FQNEAQ. With 5 bases removed from V and 4 bases from J, the gap between germline ends came to 9 bases. CDR3 length: 12 residues.

The chain carries TRBV7-8 and TRBJ2-7; unclear D gene. The receptor was isolated from a human donor in good health. Some libraries in this study had Jurkat cell RNA spiked in. Sequencing was carried out using naive CD8+ T cells from blood, with Jurkat cell RNA spiked in. Indicated subset: FACS-sorted CD8+CD4-CCR7+CD45RA+ naive T cells. CDR3 sequence: CASSPPIYEQYF. DNA of the CDR3: TGTGCCAGCAGCCCGCCGATTTACGAGCAGTACTTC.